The clone carrying this TCR beta chain has at least ten counts. Its matching antigen is unknown. The V gene's germline CDR1 is SGDLS and CDR2 YYNGEE. J gave up 0 bases and V 4 bases, and 10 bases lay outside the gene matches. The CDR3 contains 19 residues. The data belong to a study of T cells after yellow fever vaccination. Study-level points and caveats: Reappearing after the booster were most of the clones from primary vaccination (around 96% CD4, 88% CD8). Clonotype sharing between CD4 and CD8 compartments was small.

Each CDR3 protein is one row after TCRdb ran MiXCR on the 5' RACE reads. The sample comprises some 63,000 distinct CDR3 sequences, approximately 8% of which are singletons, and less than 40% rests with the top ten. The chain has TRBV9 and TRBJ2-2; 12 nucleotides align to TRBD2. The sequenced sample was CD8+ T cells sorted from PBMCs, obtained 15 days after the yellow fever booster vaccination. The receptor was isolated from a man between 25 and 39 years old who received the YFV17D yellow fever vaccine. CDR3 sequence reads: CASSKRSTSGRTNTGELFF. CDR3 coding DNA: TGTGCCAGCAGCAAGAGATCGACTAGCGGGAGAACGAACACCGGGGAGCTGTTTTTT.